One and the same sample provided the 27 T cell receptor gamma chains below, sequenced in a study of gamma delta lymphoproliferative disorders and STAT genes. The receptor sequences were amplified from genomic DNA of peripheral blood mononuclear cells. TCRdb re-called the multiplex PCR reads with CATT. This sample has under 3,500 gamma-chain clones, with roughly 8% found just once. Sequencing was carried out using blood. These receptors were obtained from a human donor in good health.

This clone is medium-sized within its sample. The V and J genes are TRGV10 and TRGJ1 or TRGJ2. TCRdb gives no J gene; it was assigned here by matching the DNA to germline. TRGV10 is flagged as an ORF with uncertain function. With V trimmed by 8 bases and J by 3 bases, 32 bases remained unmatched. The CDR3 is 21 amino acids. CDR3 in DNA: TGTGCTGCGTGGGCCCATTTCTTTCCTCATTACTCCGGGGGTTTTTATTATAAGAAACTCTTT. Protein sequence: CAAWAHFFPHYSGGFYYKKLF.

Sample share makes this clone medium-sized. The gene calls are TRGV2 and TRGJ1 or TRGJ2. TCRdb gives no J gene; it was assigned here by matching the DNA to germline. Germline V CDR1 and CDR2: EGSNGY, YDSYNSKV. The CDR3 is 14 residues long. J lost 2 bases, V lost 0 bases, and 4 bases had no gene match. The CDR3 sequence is CATWDGLHYYKKLF. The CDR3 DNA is TGTGCCACCTGGGACGGGCTGCATTATTATAAGAAACTCTTT.

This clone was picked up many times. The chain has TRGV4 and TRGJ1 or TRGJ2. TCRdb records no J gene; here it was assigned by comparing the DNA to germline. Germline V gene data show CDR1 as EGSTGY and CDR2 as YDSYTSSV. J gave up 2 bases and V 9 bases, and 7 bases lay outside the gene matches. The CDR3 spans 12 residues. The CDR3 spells CATAGYYYKKLF. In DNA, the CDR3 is TGTGCCACCGCGGGCTATTATTATAAGAAACTCTTT.

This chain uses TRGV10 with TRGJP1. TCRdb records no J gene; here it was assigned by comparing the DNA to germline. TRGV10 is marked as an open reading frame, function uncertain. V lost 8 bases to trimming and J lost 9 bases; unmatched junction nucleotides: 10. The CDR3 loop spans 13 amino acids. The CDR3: CAAWDFWRWFKIF. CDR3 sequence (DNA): TGTGCTGCGTGGGATTTTTGGCGTTGGTTCAAGATATTT.

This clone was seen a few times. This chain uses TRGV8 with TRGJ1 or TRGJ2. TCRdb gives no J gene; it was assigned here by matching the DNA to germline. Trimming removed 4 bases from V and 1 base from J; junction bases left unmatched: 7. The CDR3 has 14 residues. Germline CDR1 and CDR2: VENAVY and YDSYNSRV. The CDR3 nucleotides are TGTGCCACCTGGGACCAACTAAATTATTATAAGAAACTCTTT. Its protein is CATWDQLNYYKKLF.

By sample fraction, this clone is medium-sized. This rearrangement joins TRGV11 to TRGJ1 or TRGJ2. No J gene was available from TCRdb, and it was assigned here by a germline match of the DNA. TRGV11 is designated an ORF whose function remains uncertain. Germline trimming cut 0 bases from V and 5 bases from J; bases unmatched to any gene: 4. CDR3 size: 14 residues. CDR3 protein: CACWIRHVDYKKLF. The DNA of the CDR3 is TGTGCCTGCTGGATTAGGCACGTCGATTATAAGAAACTCTTT.

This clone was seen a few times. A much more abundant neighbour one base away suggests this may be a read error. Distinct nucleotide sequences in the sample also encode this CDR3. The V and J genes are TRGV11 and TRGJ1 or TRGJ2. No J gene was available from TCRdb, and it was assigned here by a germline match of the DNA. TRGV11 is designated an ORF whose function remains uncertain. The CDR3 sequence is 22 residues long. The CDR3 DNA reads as TGTACCACTGTACCTGCTGGATTAGGTCAGGGACCCCCCTCTCAGAATTATTATAAGAAACTCTTT. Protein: CTTVPAGLGQGPPSQNYYKKLF.

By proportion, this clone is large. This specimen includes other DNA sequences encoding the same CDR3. CDR3 sequence reads: CAAWDYYKKLF. DNA for the CDR3: TGTGCTGCGTGGGATTATTATAAGAAACTCTTT. The chain links TRGV10 to TRGJ1 or TRGJ2. TCRdb is silent on the J gene; assignment here came from matching the DNA to germline. TRGV10 is identified as an open reading frame with a role that is uncertain. The J segment lost 2 bases and the V segment lost 8 bases, leaving 1 base of the junction unmatched. The CDR3 contains 11 residues.

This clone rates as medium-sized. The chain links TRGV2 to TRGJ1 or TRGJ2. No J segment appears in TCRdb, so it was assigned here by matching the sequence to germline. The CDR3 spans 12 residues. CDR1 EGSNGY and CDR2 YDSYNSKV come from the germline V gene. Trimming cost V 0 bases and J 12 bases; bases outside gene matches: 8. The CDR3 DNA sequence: TGTGCCACCTGGGACGGGCCTAGTAGGAAACTCTTT. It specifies CATWDGPSRKLF.

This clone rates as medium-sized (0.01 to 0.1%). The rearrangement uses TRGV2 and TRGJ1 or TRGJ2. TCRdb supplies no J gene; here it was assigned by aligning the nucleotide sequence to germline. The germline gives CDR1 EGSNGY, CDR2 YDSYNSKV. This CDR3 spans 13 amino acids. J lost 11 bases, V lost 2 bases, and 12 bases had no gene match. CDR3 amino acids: CATWDVYLGEKLF. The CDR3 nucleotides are TGTGCCACCTGGGACGTGTATTTGGGGGAGAAACTCTTT.

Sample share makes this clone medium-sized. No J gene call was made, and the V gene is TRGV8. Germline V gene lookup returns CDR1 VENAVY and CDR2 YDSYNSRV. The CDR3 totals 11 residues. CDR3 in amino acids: CATWDTLTHLF. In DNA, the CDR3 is TGTGCCACCTGGGATACGCTAACCCATCTCTTT.

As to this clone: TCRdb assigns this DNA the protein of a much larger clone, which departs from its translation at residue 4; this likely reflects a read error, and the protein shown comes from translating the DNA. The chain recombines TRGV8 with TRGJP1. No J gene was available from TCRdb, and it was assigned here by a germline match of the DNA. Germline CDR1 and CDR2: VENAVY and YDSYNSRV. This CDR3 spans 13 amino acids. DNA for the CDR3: TGTGCCACCCGGGATACCACTGGTTGGTTCAAGATATTT. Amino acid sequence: CATRDTTGWFKIF.

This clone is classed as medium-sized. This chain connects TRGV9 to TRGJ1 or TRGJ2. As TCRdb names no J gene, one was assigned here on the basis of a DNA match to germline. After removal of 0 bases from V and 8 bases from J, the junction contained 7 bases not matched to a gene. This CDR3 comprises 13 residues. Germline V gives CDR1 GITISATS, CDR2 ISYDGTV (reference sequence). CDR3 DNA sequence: TGTGCCTTGTGGGAGGTGCAAGCGGATAAGAAACTCTTT. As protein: CALWEVQADKKLF.

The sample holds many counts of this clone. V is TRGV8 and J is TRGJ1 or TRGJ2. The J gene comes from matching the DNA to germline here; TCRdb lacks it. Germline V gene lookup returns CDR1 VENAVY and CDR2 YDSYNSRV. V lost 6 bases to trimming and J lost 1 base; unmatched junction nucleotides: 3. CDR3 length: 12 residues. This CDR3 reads CATWINYYKKLF. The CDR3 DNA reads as TGTGCCACCTGGATAAATTATTATAAGAAACTCTTT.

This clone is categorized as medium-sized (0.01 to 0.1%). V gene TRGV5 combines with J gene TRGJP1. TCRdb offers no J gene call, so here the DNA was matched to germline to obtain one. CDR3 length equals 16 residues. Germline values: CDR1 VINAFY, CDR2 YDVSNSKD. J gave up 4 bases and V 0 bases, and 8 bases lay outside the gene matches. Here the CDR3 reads CATWDRPGGTGWFKIF. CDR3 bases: TGTGCCACCTGGGACAGGCCAGGCGGCACTGGTTGGTTCAAGATATTT.

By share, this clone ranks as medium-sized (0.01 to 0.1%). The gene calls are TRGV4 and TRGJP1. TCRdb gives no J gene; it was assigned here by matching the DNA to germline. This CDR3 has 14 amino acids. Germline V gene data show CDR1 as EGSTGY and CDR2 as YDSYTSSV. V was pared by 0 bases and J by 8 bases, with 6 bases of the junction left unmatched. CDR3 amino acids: CATWDGQTGWFKIF. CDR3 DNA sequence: TGTGCCACCTGGGATGGGCAAACGGGTTGGTTCAAGATATTT.

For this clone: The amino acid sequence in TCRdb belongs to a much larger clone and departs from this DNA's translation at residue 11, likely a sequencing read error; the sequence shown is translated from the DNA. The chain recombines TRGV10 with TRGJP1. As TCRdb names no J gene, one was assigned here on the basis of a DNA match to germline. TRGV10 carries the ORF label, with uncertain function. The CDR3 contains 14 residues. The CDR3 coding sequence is TGTGCTGCGTGGGACCTCCCCACTGGTTGGATCAAGATATTT. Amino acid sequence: CAAWDLPTGWIKIF.

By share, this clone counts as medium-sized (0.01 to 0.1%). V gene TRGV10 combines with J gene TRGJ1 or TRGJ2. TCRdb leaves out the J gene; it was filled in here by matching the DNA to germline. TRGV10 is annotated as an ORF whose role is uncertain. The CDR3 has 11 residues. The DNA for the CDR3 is TGTGCCCCTCCCGCATATTATAAGAAACTCTTT. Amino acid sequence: CAPPAYYKKLF.

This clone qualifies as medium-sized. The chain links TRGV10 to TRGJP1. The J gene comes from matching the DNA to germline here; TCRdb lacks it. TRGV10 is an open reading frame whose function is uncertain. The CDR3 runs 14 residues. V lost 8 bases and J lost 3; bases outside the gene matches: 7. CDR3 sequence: CAAWGRATGWFKIF. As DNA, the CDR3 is TGTGCTGCGTGGGGGAGGGCCACTGGTTGGTTCAAGATATTT.

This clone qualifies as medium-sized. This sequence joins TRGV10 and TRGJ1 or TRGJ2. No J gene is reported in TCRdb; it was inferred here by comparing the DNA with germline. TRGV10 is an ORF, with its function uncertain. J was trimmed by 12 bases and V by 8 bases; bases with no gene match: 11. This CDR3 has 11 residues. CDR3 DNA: TGTGCTGCGTGGGAAGGGAGGCGGAAACTCTTT. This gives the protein CAAWEGRRKLF.

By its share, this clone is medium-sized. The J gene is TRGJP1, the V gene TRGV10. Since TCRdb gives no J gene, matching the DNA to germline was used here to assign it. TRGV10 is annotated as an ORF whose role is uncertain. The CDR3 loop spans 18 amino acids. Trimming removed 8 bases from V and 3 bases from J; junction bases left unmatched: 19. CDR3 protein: CAAWDLRTTRATGWFKIF. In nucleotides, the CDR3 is TGTGCTGCGTGGGATTTAAGGACCACTAGGGCCACTGGTTGGTTCAAGATATTT.

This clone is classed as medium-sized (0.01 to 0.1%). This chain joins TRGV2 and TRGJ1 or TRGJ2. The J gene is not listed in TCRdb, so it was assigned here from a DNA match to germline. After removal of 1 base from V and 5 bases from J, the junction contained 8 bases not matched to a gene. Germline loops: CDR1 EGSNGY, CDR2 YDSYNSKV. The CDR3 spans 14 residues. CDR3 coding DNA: TGTGCCACCTGGGACGGCCCGGAGGATTATAAGAAACTCTTT. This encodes CATWDGPEDYKKLF.

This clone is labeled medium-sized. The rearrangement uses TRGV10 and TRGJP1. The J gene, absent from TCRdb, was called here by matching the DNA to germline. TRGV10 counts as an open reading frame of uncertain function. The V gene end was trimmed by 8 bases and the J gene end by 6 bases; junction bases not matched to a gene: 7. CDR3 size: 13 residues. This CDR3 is CAAWDYPGWFKIF. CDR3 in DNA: TGTGCTGCGTGGGATTATCCTGGTTGGTTCAAGATATTT.

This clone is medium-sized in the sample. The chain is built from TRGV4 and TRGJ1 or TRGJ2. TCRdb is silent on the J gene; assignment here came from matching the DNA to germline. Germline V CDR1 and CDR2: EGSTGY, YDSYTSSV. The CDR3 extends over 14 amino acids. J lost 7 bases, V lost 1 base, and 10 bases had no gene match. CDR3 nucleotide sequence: TGTGCCACCTGGGATGGTGCAATTGGATATAAGAAACTCTTT. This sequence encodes CATWDGAIGYKKLF.

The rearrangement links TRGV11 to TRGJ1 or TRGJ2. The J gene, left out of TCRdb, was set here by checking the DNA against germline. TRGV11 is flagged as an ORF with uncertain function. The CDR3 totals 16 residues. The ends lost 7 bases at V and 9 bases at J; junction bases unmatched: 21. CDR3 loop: CACWIGPTAGPFKKLF. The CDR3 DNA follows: TGTGCCTGCTGGATAGGCCCTACCGCGGGTCCATTTAAGAAACTCTTT.

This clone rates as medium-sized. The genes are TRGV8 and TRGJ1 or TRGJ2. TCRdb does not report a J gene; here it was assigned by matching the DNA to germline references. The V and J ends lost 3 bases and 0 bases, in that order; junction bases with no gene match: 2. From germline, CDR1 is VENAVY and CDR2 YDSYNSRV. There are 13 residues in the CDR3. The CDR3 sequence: CATWDANYYKKLF. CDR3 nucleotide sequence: TGTGCCACCTGGGATGCGAATTATTATAAGAAACTCTTT.

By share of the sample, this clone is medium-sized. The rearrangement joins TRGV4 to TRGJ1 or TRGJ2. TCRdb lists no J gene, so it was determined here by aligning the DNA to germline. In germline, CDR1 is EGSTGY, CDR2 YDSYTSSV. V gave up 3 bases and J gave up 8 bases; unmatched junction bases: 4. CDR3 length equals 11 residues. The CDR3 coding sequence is TGTGCCACCTGGGATAGAAATAAGAAACTCTTT. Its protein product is CATWDRNKKLF.